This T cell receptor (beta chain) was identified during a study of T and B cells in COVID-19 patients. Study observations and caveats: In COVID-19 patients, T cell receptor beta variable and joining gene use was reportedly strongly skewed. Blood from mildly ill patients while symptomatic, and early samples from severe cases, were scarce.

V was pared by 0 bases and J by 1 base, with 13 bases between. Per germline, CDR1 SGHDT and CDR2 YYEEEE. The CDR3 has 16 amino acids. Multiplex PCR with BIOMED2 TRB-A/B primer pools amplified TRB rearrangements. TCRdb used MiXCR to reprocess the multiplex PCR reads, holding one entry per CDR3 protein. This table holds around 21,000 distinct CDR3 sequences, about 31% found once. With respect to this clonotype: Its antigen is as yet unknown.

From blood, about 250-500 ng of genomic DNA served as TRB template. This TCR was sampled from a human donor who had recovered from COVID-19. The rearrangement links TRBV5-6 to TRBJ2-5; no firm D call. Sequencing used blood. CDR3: CASSLVSTGGQETQYF. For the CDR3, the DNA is TGTGCCAGCAGCTTGGTTTCAACTGGCGGCCAAGAGACCCAGTACTTC.